The clone carrying this TCR beta chain appeared a few times. The antigen remains unidentified. Reverse transcribing all isolated RNA meant expressed TCRB transcripts were sequenced. TCRdb keeps only in-frame clones here, not all; method: immunoSEQ multiplex PCR. In the table there are around 130,000 clones, approximately 9% of which are singletons. Germline V lookup: CDR1 SGHAT, CDR2 FQNNGV. Trimming removed 5 bases at V and 2 bases at J, with 12 bases between. This CDR3 is built from 14 residues. The sample originates from a study of beta chain features in type 1 diabetes. The study's findings and limits: In all four CD4+ subsets, TCRB CDR3 length was significantly, moderately reduced in type 1 diabetes. The VDJ junctions of type 1 diabetes patients carried fewer insertions and more deletions.

Sorted cells reached over 95% purity in every population. This clonotype originated in a man younger than 40 with type 1 diabetes. The V and J genes are TRBV11-2 and TRBJ2-5; perhaps TRBD2 as D (5 bases). The material sequenced was central memory CD4+ T cells from blood. In nucleotides, the CDR3 is TGTGCCAGCAGCCGGGCACTAGTGCAAGAGACCCAGTACTTC. It translates to CASSRALVQETQYF.